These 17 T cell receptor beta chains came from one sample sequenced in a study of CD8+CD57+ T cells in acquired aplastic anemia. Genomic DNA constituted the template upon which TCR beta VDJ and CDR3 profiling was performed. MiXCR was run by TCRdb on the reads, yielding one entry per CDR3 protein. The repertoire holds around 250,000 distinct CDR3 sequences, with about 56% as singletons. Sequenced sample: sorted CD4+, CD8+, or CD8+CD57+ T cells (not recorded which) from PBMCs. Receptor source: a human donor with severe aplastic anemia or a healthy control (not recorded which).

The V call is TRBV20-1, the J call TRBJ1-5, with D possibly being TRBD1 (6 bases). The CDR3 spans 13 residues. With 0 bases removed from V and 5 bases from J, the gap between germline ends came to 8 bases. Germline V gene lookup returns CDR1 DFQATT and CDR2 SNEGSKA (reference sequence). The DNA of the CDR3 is TGCAGTGCTAGAGAAAACAGGGATCAGCCCCAGCATTTT. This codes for CSARENRDQPQHF.

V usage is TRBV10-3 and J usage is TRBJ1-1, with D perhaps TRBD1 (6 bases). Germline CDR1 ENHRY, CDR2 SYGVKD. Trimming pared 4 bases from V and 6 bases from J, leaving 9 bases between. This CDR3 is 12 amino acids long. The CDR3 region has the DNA TGTGCCATCAGTGCAGGGGAGGCTGAAGCTTTCTTT. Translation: CAISAGEAEAFF.

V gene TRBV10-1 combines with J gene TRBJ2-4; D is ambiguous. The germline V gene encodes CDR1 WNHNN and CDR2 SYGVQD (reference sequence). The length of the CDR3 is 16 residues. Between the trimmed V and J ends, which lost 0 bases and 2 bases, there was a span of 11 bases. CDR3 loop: CASSESRATPKNIQYF. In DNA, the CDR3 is TGCGCCAGCAGTGAGTCCCGGGCCACCCCCAAAAACATTCAGTACTTC.

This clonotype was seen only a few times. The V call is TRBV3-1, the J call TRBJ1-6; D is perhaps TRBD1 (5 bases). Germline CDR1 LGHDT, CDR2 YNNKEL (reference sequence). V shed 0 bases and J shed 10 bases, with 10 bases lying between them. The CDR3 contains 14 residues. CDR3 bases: TGTGCCAGCAGCCAAGATCTGGGGCACTCACCCCTCCACTTT. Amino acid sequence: CASSQDLGHSPLHF.

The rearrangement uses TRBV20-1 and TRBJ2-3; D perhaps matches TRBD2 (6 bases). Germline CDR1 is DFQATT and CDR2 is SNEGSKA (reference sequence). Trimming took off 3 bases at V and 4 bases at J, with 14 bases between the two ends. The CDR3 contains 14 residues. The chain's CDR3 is CSARRRDGADTQYF. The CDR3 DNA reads TGCAGTGCTAGGAGGCGGGACGGGGCAGATACGCAGTATTTT.

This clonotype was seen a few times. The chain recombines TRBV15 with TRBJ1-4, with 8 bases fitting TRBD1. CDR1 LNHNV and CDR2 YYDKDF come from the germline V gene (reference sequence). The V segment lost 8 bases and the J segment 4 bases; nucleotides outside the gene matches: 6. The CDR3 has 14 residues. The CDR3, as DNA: TGTGCCACCGGACGGGACAGGATTAATGAAAAACTGTTTTTT. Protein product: CATGRDRINEKLFF. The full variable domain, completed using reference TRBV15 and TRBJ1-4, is DAMVIQNPRYQVTQFGKPVTLSCSQTLNHNVMYWYQQKSSQAPKLLFHYYDKDFNNEADTPDNFQSRRPNTSFCFLDIRSPGLGDTAMYLCATGRDRINEKLFFGSGTQLSVL.

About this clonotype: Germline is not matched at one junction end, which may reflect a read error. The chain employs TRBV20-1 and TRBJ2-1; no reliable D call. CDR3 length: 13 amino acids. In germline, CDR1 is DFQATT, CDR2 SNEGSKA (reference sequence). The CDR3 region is CSANEGPHNEQFF. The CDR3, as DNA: TGCAGTGCTAATGAAGGGCCGCACAATGAGCAGTTTTTC.

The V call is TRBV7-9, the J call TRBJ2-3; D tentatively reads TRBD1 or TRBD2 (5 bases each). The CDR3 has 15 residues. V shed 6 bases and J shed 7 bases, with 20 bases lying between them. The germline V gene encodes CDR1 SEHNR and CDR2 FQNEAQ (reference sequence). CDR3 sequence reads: CASSGGQVPPHTQYF. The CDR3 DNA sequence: TGTGCCAGCAGTGGAGGACAAGTCCCTCCCCATACGCAGTATTTT.

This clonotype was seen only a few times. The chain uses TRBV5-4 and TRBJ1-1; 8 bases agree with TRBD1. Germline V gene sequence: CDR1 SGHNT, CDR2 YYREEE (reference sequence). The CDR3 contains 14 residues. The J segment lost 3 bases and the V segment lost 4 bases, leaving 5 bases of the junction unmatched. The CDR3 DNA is TGTGCCAGCAGCCAACAGGGGGGTGACACTGAAGCTTTCTTT. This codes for CASSQQGGDTEAFF.

Here the CDR3 DNA reads TGCAGTGCTAGTTACCGGGACACCGGGGAGCTGTTTTTT. Translation: CSASYRDTGELFF. The chain has TRBV20-1 and TRBJ2-2, with D unresolved. Germline V CDR1 and CDR2: DFQATT, SNEGSKA (reference sequence). CDR3 length: 13 amino acids. The V and J ends lost 3 bases and 3 bases respectively, with 8 bases between them.

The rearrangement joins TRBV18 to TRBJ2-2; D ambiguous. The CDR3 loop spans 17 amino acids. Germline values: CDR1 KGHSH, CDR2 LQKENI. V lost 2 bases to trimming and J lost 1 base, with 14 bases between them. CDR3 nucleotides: TGTGCCAGCTCACCAACTGCCGGAACCTGGAACACCGGGGAGCTGTTTTTT. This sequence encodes CASSPTAGTWNTGELFF.

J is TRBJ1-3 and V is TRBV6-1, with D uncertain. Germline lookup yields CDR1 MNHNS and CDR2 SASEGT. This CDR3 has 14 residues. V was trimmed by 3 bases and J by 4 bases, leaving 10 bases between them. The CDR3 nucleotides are TGTGCCAGCAGTGACCCTGGAGGCGGAAACACCATATATTTT. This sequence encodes CASSDPGGGNTIYF.

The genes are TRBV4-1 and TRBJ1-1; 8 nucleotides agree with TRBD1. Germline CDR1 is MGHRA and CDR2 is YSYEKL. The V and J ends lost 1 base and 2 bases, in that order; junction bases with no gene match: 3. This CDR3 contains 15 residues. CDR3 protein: CASSQGGTGNTEAFF. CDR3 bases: TGCGCCAGCAGCCAAGGGGGGACAGGAAACACTGAAGCTTTCTTT.

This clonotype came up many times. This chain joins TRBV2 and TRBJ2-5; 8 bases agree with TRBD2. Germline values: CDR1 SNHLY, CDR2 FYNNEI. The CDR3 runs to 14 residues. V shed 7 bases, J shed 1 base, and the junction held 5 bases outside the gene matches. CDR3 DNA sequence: TGTGCCAGCACCATAGCGGGGACCCAAGAGACCCAGTACTTC. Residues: CASTIAGTQETQYF. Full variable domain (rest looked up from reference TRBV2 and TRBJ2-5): EPEVTQTPSHQVTQMGQEVILRCVPISNHLYFYWYRQILGQKVEFLVSFYNNEISEKSEIFDDQFSVERPDGSNFTLKIRSTKLEDSAMYFCASTIAGTQETQYFGPGTRLLVL.

The CDR3 bases are TGTGCCTCAAGGACAGGGGCTAGGAGTGATTCACCCCTCCACTTT. This sequence encodes CASRTGARSDSPLHF. The J gene is TRBJ1-6, the V gene TRBV10-3, with 9 nucleotides matching TRBD1. V trimming: 11 bases; J trimming: 8 bases; junction bases outside the gene matches: 13. This CDR3 is 15 amino acids long. The V gene's germline CDR1 is ENHRY and CDR2 SYGVKD.

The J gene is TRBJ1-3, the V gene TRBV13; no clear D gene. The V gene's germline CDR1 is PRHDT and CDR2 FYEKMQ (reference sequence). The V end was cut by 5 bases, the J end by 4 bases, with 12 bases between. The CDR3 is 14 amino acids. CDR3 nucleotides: TGTGCCAGCAGCGTAGCGGGGTCGGGAAACACCATATATTTT. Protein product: CASSVAGSGNTIYF.

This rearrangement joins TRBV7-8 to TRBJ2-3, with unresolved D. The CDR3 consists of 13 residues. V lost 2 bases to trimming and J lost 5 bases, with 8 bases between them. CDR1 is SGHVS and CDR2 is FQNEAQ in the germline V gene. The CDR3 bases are TGTGCCAGCAGCTTATGGATCGGAGATACGCAGTATTTT. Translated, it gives CASSLWIGDTQYF.